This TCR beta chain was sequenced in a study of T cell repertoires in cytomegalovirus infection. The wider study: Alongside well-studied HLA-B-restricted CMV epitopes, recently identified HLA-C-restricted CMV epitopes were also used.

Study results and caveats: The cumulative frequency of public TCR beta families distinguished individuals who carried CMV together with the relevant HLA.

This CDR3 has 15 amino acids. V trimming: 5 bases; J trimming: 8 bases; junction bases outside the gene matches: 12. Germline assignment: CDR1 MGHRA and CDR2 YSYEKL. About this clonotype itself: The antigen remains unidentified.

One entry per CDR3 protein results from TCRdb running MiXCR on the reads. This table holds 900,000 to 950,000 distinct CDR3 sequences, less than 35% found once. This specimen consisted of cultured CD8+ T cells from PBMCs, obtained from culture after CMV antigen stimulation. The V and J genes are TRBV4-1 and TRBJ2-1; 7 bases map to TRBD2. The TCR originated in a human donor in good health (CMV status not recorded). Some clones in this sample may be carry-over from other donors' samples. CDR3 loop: CASSWRASGGDEQFF. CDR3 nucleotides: TGCGCCAGCAGCTGGCGGGCTAGCGGTGGGGATGAGCAGTTCTTC.